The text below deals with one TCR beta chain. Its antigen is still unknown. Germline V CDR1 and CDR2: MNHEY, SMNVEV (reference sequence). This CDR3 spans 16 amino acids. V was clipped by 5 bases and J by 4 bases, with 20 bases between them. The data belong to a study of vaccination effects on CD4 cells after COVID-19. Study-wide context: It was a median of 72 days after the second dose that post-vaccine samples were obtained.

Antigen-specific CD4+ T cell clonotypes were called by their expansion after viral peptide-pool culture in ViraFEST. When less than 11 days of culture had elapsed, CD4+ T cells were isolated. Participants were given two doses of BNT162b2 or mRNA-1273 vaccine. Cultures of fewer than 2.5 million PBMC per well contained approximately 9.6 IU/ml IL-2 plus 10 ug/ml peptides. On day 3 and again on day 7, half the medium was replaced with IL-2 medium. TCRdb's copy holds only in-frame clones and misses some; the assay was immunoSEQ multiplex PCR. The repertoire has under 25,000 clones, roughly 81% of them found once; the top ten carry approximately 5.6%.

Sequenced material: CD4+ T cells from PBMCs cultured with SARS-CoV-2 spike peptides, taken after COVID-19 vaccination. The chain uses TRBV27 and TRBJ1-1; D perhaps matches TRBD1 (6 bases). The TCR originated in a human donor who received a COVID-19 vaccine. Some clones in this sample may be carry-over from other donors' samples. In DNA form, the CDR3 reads TGTGCCAGCAGTACTAGTTGGGGGGCGGTCGGCACTGAAGCTTTCTTT. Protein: CASSTSWGAVGTEAFF.